A single sample is the source of the 24 T cell receptor beta chains below, sequenced in a study of somatic mutations in cytotoxic T cells in rheumatoid arthritis. Data came from immunoSEQ multiplex PCR; TCRdb stores just in-frame clones and leaves some out. The sample has approximately 18,000 clones; more than 60% are singletons. The sequenced sample was CD8+ T cells sorted from blood. The source of these receptors is an adult with rheumatoid arthritis.

The chain uses TRBV7-9 and TRBJ2-4; D is uncertain. The germline gives CDR1 SEHNR, CDR2 FQNEAQ (reference sequence). Trimming stripped 4 bases from V and 7 bases from J, with 20 bases between. The CDR3 sequence is 16 residues long. The DNA for the CDR3 is TGTGCCAGCAGCTCCCCCTCGAGGAACCTTAGCAACATTCAGTACTTC. It codes for CASSSPSRNLSNIQYF.

This rearrangement joins TRBV7-9 to TRBJ1-4; 7 bases are shared with TRBD1. J gave up 7 bases and V 5 bases, and 10 bases lay outside the gene matches. CDR1 and CDR2 (germline): SEHNR, FQNEAQ (reference sequence). The CDR3 has 15 residues. The CDR3: CASSPPTGFREKLFF. CDR3 DNA: TGTGCCAGCAGCCCCCCGACAGGGTTTCGTGAAAAACTGTTTTTT.

The J gene is TRBJ2-7, the V gene TRBV13; 8 positions match TRBD2. This CDR3 comprises 16 residues. V trimming: 5 bases; J trimming: 2 bases; junction bases outside the gene matches: 11. Germline CDR1 is PRHDT and CDR2 is FYEKMQ (reference sequence). The CDR3 nucleotides read TGTGCCAGCAGCCCGGAACGGGGGGGAAAGACCTACGAGCAGTACTTC. Protein sequence: CASSPERGGKTYEQYF.

CDR3 protein: CASSQLAGTDTQYF. Written as DNA, the CDR3 is TGTGCCAGCAGCCAACTAGCGGGCACAGATACGCAGTATTTT. The chain couples TRBV11-2 to TRBJ2-3; 8 nucleotides match TRBD2. Germline CDR1 and CDR2: SGHAT and FQNNGV. With 5 bases clipped from V and 1 base from J, the junction kept 2 bases outside the gene matches. This CDR3 contains 14 residues. Drawing the rest from reference TRBV11-2 and TRBJ2-3, the complete variable domain is EAGVAQSPRYKIIEKRQSVAFWCNPISGHATLYWYQQILGQGPKLLIQFQNNGVVDDSQLPKDRFSAERLKGVDSTLKIQPAKLEDSAVYLCASSQLAGTDTQYFGPGTRLTVL.

This chain links TRBV13 with TRBJ2-7; D is undetermined. Germline V CDR1 and CDR2: PRHDT, FYEKMQ (reference sequence). With 1 base removed from V and 4 bases from J, the gap between germline ends came to 5 bases. CDR3 size: 12 residues. The CDR3 DNA is TGTGCCAGCAGCTTAGTTCCGTACGAGCAGTACTTC. Translating gives CASSLVPYEQYF. The full variable domain, with the rest looked up from reference TRBV13 and TRBJ2-7, is AAGVIQSPRHLIKEKRETATLKCYPIPRHDTVYWYQQGPGQDPQFLISFYEKMQSDKGSIPDRFSAQQFSDYHSELNMSSLELGDSALYFCASSLVPYEQYFGPGTRLTVT.

As for this clone: A read error may account for a junction end that differs from germline. This chain uses TRBV6-1 with TRBJ1-1; D is unclear. This CDR3 comprises 14 residues. From germline, CDR1 is MNHNS and CDR2 SASEGT. The CDR3 protein is CASREGDPNTEAFF. The DNA of the CDR3 is TGTGCCAGCAGAGAAGGCGACCCAAACACTGAAGCTTTCTTT.

The chain has TRBV7-6 and TRBJ2-2; possibly TRBD2 for D (5 bases). The V end lost 1 base, the J end lost 4 bases, and 7 bases lay between the germline ends. The CDR3 extends over 14 amino acids. The V gene's germline CDR1 is SGHVS and CDR2 FNYEAQ. The DNA of the CDR3 is TGTGCCAGCAGCTTAGGGACTGGCACCGGGGAGCTGTTTTTT. It specifies CASSLGTGTGELFF.

In DNA, the CDR3 is TGTGCCAGCAGCTCACAGGGGTGGGCGAGCAATCAGCCCCAGCATTTT. This sequence encodes CASSSQGWASNQPQHF. The genes are TRBV5-6 and TRBJ1-5; 7 bases are shared with TRBD1. V lost 3 bases to trimming and J lost 1 base; unmatched junction nucleotides: 7. This CDR3 has 16 amino acids. Per germline, CDR1 SGHDT and CDR2 YYEEEE.

This chain connects TRBV5-1 to TRBJ1-5, with TRBD1 matching 7 bases. The CDR3 has 16 amino acids. V was pared by 0 bases and J by 0 bases, with 3 bases of the junction left unmatched. The germline CDR1 and CDR2 sequences are SGHRS and YFSETQ. CDR3 coding DNA: TGCGCCAGCAGCTTGGGGGCAGGGGGTAGCAATCAGCCCCAGCATTTT. Amino acid sequence: CASSLGAGGSNQPQHF.

The V and J genes are TRBV10-3 and TRBJ2-7; 8 bases align to TRBD1. J lost 3 bases, V lost 3 bases, and 10 bases had no gene match. Germline V gene lookup returns CDR1 ENHRY and CDR2 SYGVKD. The CDR3 extends over 16 amino acids. This CDR3 reads CAISDGDRLANYEQYF. CDR3 coding DNA: TGTGCCATCAGTGACGGGGACAGGTTAGCGAACTACGAGCAGTACTTC.

This rearrangement joins TRBV10-2 to TRBJ1-5, with D tentatively TRBD1 (5 bases). The CDR3 sequence is 14 residues long. Trimming pared 5 bases from V and 5 bases from J, leaving 13 bases between. From germline, CDR1 is WSHSY and CDR2 SAAADI. CDR3 amino acids: CASSRREYYQPQHF. In nucleotides, the CDR3 is TGCGCCAGCAGTCGCAGGGAGTACTATCAGCCCCAGCATTTT.

The chain carries TRBV18 and TRBJ2-5; TRBD1 matches 7 bases. The CDR3 covers 14 residues. Germline V gives CDR1 KGHSH, CDR2 LQKENI. J gave up 1 base and V 2 bases, and 1 base lay outside the gene matches. As DNA, the CDR3 is TGTGCCAGCTCACCAGGGACAGTCCAAGAGACCCAGTACTTC. Residues: CASSPGTVQETQYF.

This chain links TRBV7-9 with TRBJ2-3; maybe TRBD2 (5 bases). CDR3 length equals 16 residues. Germline CDR1 and CDR2: SEHNR and FQNEAQ (reference sequence). Trimming took 5 bases from V and 6 from J, leaving 21 bases between them. The CDR3 DNA follows: TGTGCCAGCAGCCCCCCCGGAGCGGCGAACGTGGATACGCAGTATTTT. It codes for CASSPPGAANVDTQYF.

This clone came up a few times. The chain combines TRBV10-2 with TRBJ2-1, with a possible D match to TRBD2 (7 bases). This CDR3 comprises 18 residues. The V end was cut by 5 bases, the J end by 5 bases, with 25 bases between. The germline V gene encodes CDR1 WSHSY and CDR2 SAAADI. Here the CDR3 reads CASSWGGPGRADNNEQFF. The DNA for the CDR3 is TGCGCCAGCAGTTGGGGGGGGCCCGGGCGGGCCGACAACAATGAGCAGTTCTTC.

The rearrangement uses TRBV19 and TRBJ1-2, with D maybe TRBD1 (6 bases). V lost 11 bases and J 3 bases, leaving 10 bases between the germline ends. Per germline, CDR1 LNHDA and CDR2 SQIVND (reference sequence). This CDR3 has 11 amino acids. The CDR3 region is CAGGGDYGYTF. In nucleotides, the CDR3 is TGTGCCGGTGGGGGCGACTATGGCTACACCTTC.

The chain employs TRBV11-2 and TRBJ1-1; unclear D gene. Trimming shortened V by 2 bases and J by 7 bases, and 8 bases separated the two germline ends. This CDR3 is built from 12 residues. CDR1 is SGHAT, CDR2 FQNNGV, per germline. The CDR3 is CASSLSGVEAFF. CDR3 DNA sequence: TGTGCCAGCAGCTTATCCGGGGTTGAAGCTTTCTTT.

The chain employs TRBV4-1 and TRBJ2-1; D might be TRBD1 or TRBD2, each matching 5 bases. CDR1 and CDR2 (germline): MGHRA, YSYEKL. V was trimmed by 5 bases and J by 5 bases, leaving 19 bases between them. The CDR3 extends over 16 amino acids. CDR3 coding DNA: TGCGCCAGCAGCACGCCTTGGGGAGTACAGGACAATGAGCAGTTCTTC. Protein sequence: CASSTPWGVQDNEQFF.

The V call is TRBV14, the J call TRBJ2-1; 8 bases map to TRBD2. The CDR3 spans 15 residues. The V and J ends lost 8 bases and 7 bases, in that order; junction bases with no gene match: 13. CDR1 is SGHDN and CDR2 is FVKESK in the germline V gene. In DNA form, the CDR3 reads TGTGCCAGCTCGATAGTCGGGGGGGTCTTGAATGAGCAGTTCTTC. It is translated as CASSIVGGVLNEQFF.

In this sample, this clone turned up once. The rearrangement links TRBV12-5 to TRBJ2-6, with D possibly TRBD1 on 5 matching bases. V lost 3 bases, J lost 1 base, and 7 bases lay in between. The CDR3 is 15 residues long. Germline CDR1 and CDR2: LGHNT and FRNRAP. The CDR3 sequence is CASGFDSSGANVLTF. Written as DNA, the CDR3 is TGTGCTAGTGGTTTCGACAGTTCTGGGGCCAACGTCCTGACTTTC.

The genes are TRBV7-8 and TRBJ2-6, with D tentatively TRBD2 (6 bases). CDR1 SGHVS and CDR2 FQNEAQ come from the germline V gene. This CDR3 comprises 16 residues. Between the trimmed V and J ends, which lost 10 bases and 0 bases, there was a span of 16 bases. The CDR3 here is CAMARGAPSGANVLTF. The CDR3 DNA sequence: TGTGCCATGGCGCGGGGTGCCCCCTCTGGGGCCAACGTCCTGACTTTC.

The V and J genes are TRBV13 and TRBJ2-3; TRBD1 is a possible D gene (6 bases). The CDR3 contains 15 residues. V was pared by 5 bases and J by 2 bases, with 14 bases between. Germline assignment: CDR1 PRHDT and CDR2 FYEKMQ (reference sequence). The CDR3 region has the DNA TGTGCCAGCAGCCGGGTAGGGGGAATCACAGATACGCAGTATTTT. Protein product: CASSRVGGITDTQYF.

This sequence joins TRBV18 and TRBJ2-2, with D perhaps TRBD2 (5 bases). Germline CDR1 and CDR2: KGHSH and LQKENI. Trimming removed 3 bases at V and 4 bases at J, with 15 bases between. This CDR3 has 16 residues. The CDR3 nucleotides are TGTGCCAGCTCACCCGGGTGGAGGTCCCTCACCGGGGAGCTGTTTTTT. Its translation is CASSPGWRSLTGELFF.

The chain combines TRBV23-1 with TRBJ1-2; D uncertain. TRBV23-1 is noted as an ORF with a role that remains uncertain. The CDR3 runs to 14 residues. The ends were cut back, 4 bases at V and 6 bases at J, with 15 bases in the middle. CDR3: CASSRWVRIDGYTF. DNA of the CDR3: TGCGCCAGCAGTCGTTGGGTGCGGATTGATGGCTACACCTTC.

The rearrangement joins TRBV9 to TRBJ2-3; 11 nucleotides line up with TRBD2. Germline lookup yields CDR1 SGDLS and CDR2 YYNGEE. J was trimmed by 2 bases and V by 0 bases; bases with no gene match: 5. The CDR3 is 17 residues long. This CDR3 reads CASSVELAGGLTDTQYF. In DNA, the CDR3 is TGTGCCAGCAGCGTAGAGCTAGCGGGGGGTCTCACAGATACGCAGTATTTT.